These 5 T cell receptor beta chains came from one sample sequenced in a study of blood T cells in healthy people across ages. With a J-beta primer mix and a sample-barcoded 5' primer, a second PCR ran about 6 to 11 cycles. TCRdb re-analysed the 5' RACE reads in MiXCR, keeping a single row per CDR3 protein. The sample consists of 1.5 million to 2 million distinct CDR3 sequences, roughly 27% of them appearing once. Specimen: blood. These receptors came from a woman in her twenties or thirties in good health.

This clonotype was seen repeatedly, ten times or more. CDR3 coding DNA: TGCAGTGCTAGAGATCGGGGTACGCAGTATTTT. Protein product: CSARDRGTQYF. The genes are TRBV20-1 and TRBJ2-3, with D possibly TRBD2 on 5 matching bases. The CDR3 totals 11 residues. Trimming shortened V by 0 bases and J by 8 bases, and 6 bases separated the two germline ends. From germline, CDR1 is DFQATT and CDR2 SNEGSKA (reference sequence).

In its sample, this clonotype was seen many times. The chain recombines TRBV20-1 with TRBJ1-1, with 7 bases that match TRBD1. V shed 5 bases and J 0 bases; nucleotides not matched to a gene: 9. Germline lookup yields CDR1 DFQATT and CDR2 SNEGSKA (reference sequence). CDR3 length: 15 amino acids. The CDR3 loop is CSAWDRLRLNTEAFF. The CDR3 DNA sequence: TGCAGTGCTTGGGACAGACTCCGCTTGAACACTGAAGCTTTCTTT.

The rearrangement uses TRBV2 and TRBJ2-7, with 8 bases fitting TRBD1. The germline gives CDR1 SNHLY, CDR2 FYNNEI. The CDR3 consists of 16 residues. The trim removed 2 bases at V and 5 bases at J, leaving 11 bases unmatched. The CDR3 here is CASSEHRQGALDEQYF. Here the CDR3 DNA reads TGTGCCAGCAGTGAACACCGGCAGGGGGCGCTGGACGAGCAGTACTTC.

Written as DNA, the CDR3 is TGTGCCAGCAGCTCGCAGCCGGGACAGGGTCAGGAGACCCAGTACTTC. It translates to CASSSQPGQGQETQYF. The J gene is TRBJ2-5, the V gene TRBV7-2, with TRBD1 matching 9 bases. CDR1 and CDR2 (germline): SGHTA, FQGNSA. This CDR3 has 16 amino acids. V shed 4 bases, J shed 5 bases, and the junction held 11 bases outside the gene matches.

The rearrangement joins TRBV7-8 to TRBJ2-3; D is possibly TRBD1 or TRBD2 (5 bases each). Germline V CDR1 and CDR2: SGHVS, FQNEAQ. CDR3 length: 17 amino acids. V lost 7 bases, J lost 0 bases, and 20 bases lay in between. CDR3 residues: CASNLSPYGASTDTQYF. The CDR3 DNA reads TGTGCCAGCAACCTCTCCCCCTACGGGGCTAGCACAGATACGCAGTATTTT.